One sample yielded the 16 T cell receptor beta chains listed below, sequenced in a study of OX40 agonist ivuxolimab in advanced cancers. Measured with immunoSEQ multiplex PCR; TCRdb has only the in-frame clones, and not every one. Here the sample spans some 61,000 clones, approximately 90% being singletons. The input for sequencing was CD4+ or CD8+ T cells sorted from blood, taken in a trial of the OX40 agonist ivuxolimab. The receptors shown here come from an adult with an advanced solid tumor such as melanoma, head and neck, liver or kidney cancer.

The V gene is TRBV7-9, the J gene TRBJ1-5, with D unresolved. This CDR3 has 14 residues. The V gene's germline CDR1 is SEHNR and CDR2 FQNEAQ (reference sequence). V was pared by 3 bases and J by 5 bases, with 11 bases between. CDR3 amino acids: CASSLKGAYQPQHF. The CDR3 DNA reads as TGTGCCAGCAGCTTGAAAGGCGCCTATCAGCCCCAGCATTTT.

This clone occurred once. The rearrangement links TRBV4-2 to TRBJ2-1, with D hard to call. Trimming took 0 bases from V and 4 from J, leaving 7 bases between them. CDR3 length: 14 amino acids. Germline assignment: CDR1 LGHNA and CDR2 YNFKEQ. The chain's CDR3 is CASSQDLSYNEQFF. CDR3 DNA sequence: TGTGCCAGCAGCCAAGATCTGTCGTACAATGAGCAGTTCTTC.

This chain joins TRBV21-1 and TRBJ1-1; no DNA check was done on the table's D call, TRBD1. TRBV21-1 is a documented pseudogene. The CDR3 is 14 amino acids. The DNA for the CDR3 is TGTGCCAGCAGCTCCCGGGACAGGGGGACTGAAGCTTTCTTT. Translating gives CASSSRDRGTEAFF.

This rearrangement joins TRBV7-2 to TRBJ1-1, with D unresolved. V was cut by 3 bases and J by 4 bases, with 0 bases left in between. CDR1 is SGHTA and CDR2 is FQGNSA in the germline V gene. The CDR3 has 10 amino acids. The CDR3: CASSFTEAFF. CDR3 sequence (DNA): TGTGCCAGCAGCTTCACTGAAGCTTTCTTT.

The rearrangement uses TRBV5-4 and TRBJ2-1; a possible D gene is TRBD2 (6 bases). CDR3 size: 13 residues. V was cut by 6 bases and J by 5 bases, with 12 bases left in between. Germline CDR1 and CDR2: SGHNT and YYREEE (reference sequence). As DNA, the CDR3 is TGTGCCAGCACGCGGTGGGGGGACAATGAGCAGTTCTTC. Translated: CASTRWGDNEQFF.

This chain uses TRBV6-1 with TRBJ1-1; no clear D gene. The V end lost 4 bases, the J end lost 4 bases, and 4 bases lay between the germline ends. CDR1 and CDR2 from the germline V gene are MNHNS and SASEGT. The CDR3 consists of 11 residues. CDR3 coding DNA: TGTGCCAGCAGTGTGGTCACTGAAGCTTTCTTT. This codes for CASSVVTEAFF.

The V and J genes are TRBV2 and TRBJ1-3; tentatively, D is TRBD1 (5 bases). V lost 3 bases and J lost 0, with 12 bases in between. CDR1 and CDR2 (germline): SNHLY, FYNNEI. The CDR3 covers 16 residues. CDR3 residues: CASSEKRGPSGNTIYF. In DNA form, the CDR3 reads TGTGCCAGCAGTGAGAAAAGGGGCCCCTCTGGAAACACCATATATTTT.

The gene calls are TRBV9 and TRBJ2-2, with TRBD1 as a possible D gene (5 bases). The CDR3 has 14 residues. CDR1 is SGDLS, CDR2 YYNGEE, per germline. V was trimmed by 2 bases and J by 3 bases, leaving 8 bases between them. CDR3 DNA: TGTGCCAGCAGCGTTCAGGGATACACCGGGGAGCTGTTTTTT. It translates to CASSVQGYTGELFF.

CDR3 in amino acids: CASSLLPGQLNQPQHF. The CDR3 region has the DNA TGTGCCAGCAGTTTATTGCCGGGACAGCTGAATCAGCCCCAGCATTTT. The rearrangement uses TRBV28 and TRBJ1-5; 7 bases line up with TRBD1. J lost 4 bases, V lost 1 base, and 7 bases had no gene match. From germline, CDR1 is MDHEN and CDR2 SYDVKM. The CDR3 is made up of 16 amino acids.

The rearrangement joins TRBV7-2 to TRBJ1-1; maybe TRBD1 (5 bases). V gave up 5 bases and J gave up 1 base, with 8 bases separating them. The CDR3 length is 13 residues. CDR1 is SGHTA, CDR2 FQGNSA, per germline. The CDR3: CASSNQGNTEAFF. The DNA of the CDR3 is TGTGCCAGCAGCAACCAGGGGAACACTGAAGCTTTCTTT.

The chain has TRBV6-5 and TRBJ1-4; D unresolved. This CDR3 is built from 16 residues. Trimming removed 2 bases from V and 0 bases from J, with 10 bases in between. Germline loops: CDR1 MNHEY, CDR2 SVGAGI. The CDR3: CASSYGRGTTNEKLFF. The DNA for the CDR3 is TGTGCCAGCAGTTACGGGCGAGGGACAACTAATGAAAAACTGTTTTTT.

This clone has a handful of counts. The gene calls are TRBV7-3 and TRBJ2-3, with 10 bases matching TRBD2. CDR3 length equals 17 residues. Trimming at V came to 3 bases and at J to 0 bases, leaving 6 bases not matched to a gene. CDR1 SGHTA and CDR2 FQGTGA come from the germline V gene. As DNA, the CDR3 is TGTGCCAGCAGCTTCGGGTCGACTAGCGGGAGCACAGATACGCAGTATTTT. Amino acids: CASSFGSTSGSTDTQYF.

The chain employs TRBV19 and TRBJ1-2; a possible D gene is TRBD1 (6 bases). V lost 6 bases, J lost 2 bases, and 25 bases lay in between. The V gene's germline CDR1 is LNHDA and CDR2 SQIVND (reference sequence). The CDR3 loop spans 18 amino acids. CDR3 loop: CASRTNNPGQNRNYGYTF. The CDR3 nucleotides read TGTGCCAGTAGAACGAATAATCCCGGACAGAATAGGAACTATGGCTACACCTTC.

The V call is TRBV15, the J call TRBJ2-7; D call uncertain. Germline V gene lookup returns CDR1 LNHNV and CDR2 YYDKDF (reference sequence). The CDR3 consists of 13 residues. Trimming removed 5 bases from V and 5 bases from J, with 13 bases in between. The CDR3: CATSLTTVDEQYF. The CDR3 nucleotides are TGTGCCACCAGCTTAACCACGGTGGACGAGCAGTACTTC.

This sequence joins TRBV27 and TRBJ1-1; 8 bases map to TRBD1. The CDR3 consists of 15 residues. J gave up 1 base and V 5 bases, and 6 bases lay outside the gene matches. CDR1 MNHEY and CDR2 SMNVEV come from the germline V gene (reference sequence). This CDR3 is CASSRTGLWNTEAFF. In nucleotides, the CDR3 is TGTGCCAGCAGTCGGACAGGGCTATGGAACACTGAAGCTTTCTTT.

The CDR3 loop is CASSSSPQGNTIYF. The CDR3 DNA reads as TGTGCCAGCAGCTCAAGTCCCCAGGGAAACACCATATATTTT. The rearrangement joins TRBV9 to TRBJ1-3; D is unresolved. Germline assignment: CDR1 SGDLS and CDR2 YYNGEE. V was trimmed by 4 bases and J by 4 bases, leaving 12 bases between them. The length of the CDR3 is 14 residues.